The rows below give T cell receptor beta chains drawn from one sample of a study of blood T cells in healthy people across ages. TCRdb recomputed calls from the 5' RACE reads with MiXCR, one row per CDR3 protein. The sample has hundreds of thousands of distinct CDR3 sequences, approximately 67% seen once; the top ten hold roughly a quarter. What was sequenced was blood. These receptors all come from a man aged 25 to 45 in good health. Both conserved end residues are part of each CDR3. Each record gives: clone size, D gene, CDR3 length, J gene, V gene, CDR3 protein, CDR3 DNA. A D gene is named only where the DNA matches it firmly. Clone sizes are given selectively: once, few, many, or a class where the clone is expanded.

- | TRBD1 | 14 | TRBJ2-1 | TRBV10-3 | CAVSLLQGVDEQFF | TGTGCCGTCTCGCTACTACAGGGGGTGGATGAGCAGTTCTTC
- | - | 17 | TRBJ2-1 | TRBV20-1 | CSAAGVSVKGSYNEQFF | TGCAGCGCGGCCGGGGTGTCAGTTAAAGGGTCTTACAATGAGCAGTTCTTC
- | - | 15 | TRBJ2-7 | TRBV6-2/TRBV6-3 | CASSYVVALYNEQYF | TGTGCTAGCAGTTACGTAGTCGCCCTTTACAATGAGCAGTACTTC
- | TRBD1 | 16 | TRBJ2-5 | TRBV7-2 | CASSLGTGQDYETQYF | TGTGCCAGCAGCTTAGGGACAGGGCAAGATTACGAGACCCAGTACTTC
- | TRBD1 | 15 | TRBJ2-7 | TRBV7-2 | CASSLGTQGLETRYF | TGTGCCAGCAGCTTAGGAACACAGGGGTTGGAGACCCGGTACTTC
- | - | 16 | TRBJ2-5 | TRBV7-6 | CACSLETTTPKETQYF | TGTGCCTGCAGCTTAGAGACAACTACACCCAAAGAGACCCAGTACTTC
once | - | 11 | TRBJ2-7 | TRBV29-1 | CSGGGVLEQYF | TGCAGCGGGGGCGGCGTCCTAGAGCAGTACTTC
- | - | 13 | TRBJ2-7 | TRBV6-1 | CASTMSSRYEQYF | TGTGCCAGCACGATGTCTAGTCGCTACGAGCAGTACTTC
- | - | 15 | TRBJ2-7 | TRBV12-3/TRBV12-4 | CASSSIRDSTYEQYF | TGTGCCAGCAGCTCGATCCGGGATTCCACCTACGAGCAGTACTTC
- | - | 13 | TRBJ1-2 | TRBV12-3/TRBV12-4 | CASSLRRGYGYTF | TGTGCCAGCAGTTTAAGGAGGGGCTATGGCTACACCTTC
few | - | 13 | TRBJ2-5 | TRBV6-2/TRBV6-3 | CASSQALGETQYF | TGTGCCAGCAGTCAAGCACTAGGGGAGACCCAGTACTTC
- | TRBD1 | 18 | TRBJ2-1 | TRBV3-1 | CARSHRDRALQSYNEQFF | TGTGCCCGCAGTCACCGGGACAGGGCCCTCCAATCCTACAATGAGCAGTTCTTC
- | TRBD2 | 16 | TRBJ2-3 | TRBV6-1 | CASSELAGGPTDTQYF | TGTGCCAGCAGTGAACTAGCGGGGGGGCCCACAGATACGCAGTATTTT
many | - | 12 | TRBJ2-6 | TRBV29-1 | CSVDPGANVLTF | TGCAGCGTTGATCCTGGGGCCAACGTCCTGACTTTC
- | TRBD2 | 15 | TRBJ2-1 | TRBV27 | CASSLSLAGDNGQFF | TGTGCCAGCAGTTTAAGTCTAGCGGGGGACAATGGGCAGTTCTTC
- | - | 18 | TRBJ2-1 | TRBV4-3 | CASSQDSKGGGAKNEQFF | TGCGCCAGCAGCCAAGATTCGAAGGGAGGGGGGGCGAAAAATGAGCAGTTCTTC
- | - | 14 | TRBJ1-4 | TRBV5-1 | CASSTTAPNEKLFF | TGCGCCAGCAGCACGACAGCCCCCAATGAAAAACTGTTTTTT
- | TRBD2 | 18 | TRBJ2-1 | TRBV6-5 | CASSYSGAGAHSYNEQFF | TGTGCCAGCAGTTACTCGGGAGCGGGGGCCCACTCCTACAATGAGCAGTTCTTC
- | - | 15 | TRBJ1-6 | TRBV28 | CASSSGDGYNSPLHF | TGTGCCAGCAGTTCGGGGGACGGGTATAATTCACCCCTCCACTTT
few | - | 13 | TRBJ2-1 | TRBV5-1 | CASSLVGGGEQFF | TGCGCCAGCAGCTTGGTCGGGGGAGGTGAGCAGTTCTTC
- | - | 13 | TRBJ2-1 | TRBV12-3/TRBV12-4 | CASSSAFQETQFF | TGTGCCAGCAGTTCCGCCTTCCAAGAGACCCAGTTCTTC
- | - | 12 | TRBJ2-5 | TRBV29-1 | CSVAEAPETQYF | TGCAGCGTTGCGGAGGCCCCTGAGACCCAGTACTTC
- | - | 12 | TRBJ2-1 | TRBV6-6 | CASSPPVNEQFF | TGTGCCAGCAGTCCCCCGGTAAATGAGCAGTTCTTC